Listed below are T cell receptor beta chains from one sample, sequenced in a study of blood T cell repertoires in COVID-19. The protocol was immunoSEQ multiplex PCR, while the TCRdb copy is restricted to in-frame clones and leaves out a portion. The sample carries approximately 280,000 clones, about nine tenths recorded once. The source material was PBMCs or T cells enriched from blood (not recorded which). The source of these receptors is a woman in her fifties or sixties who had recovered from COVID-19. Both conserved end residues are part of each CDR3. The order of the fields is J gene, V gene, CDR3 length, clone size, D gene, CDR3 protein, CDR3 DNA. D genes are given only for firm matches. Clone size is given for some rows only: seen once, a few or many times, or a class if the clone is expanded.

>TRBJ1-1|TRBV2|13|.|.
CASSERWTNEAFF
TGTGCCAGCAGTGAACGGTGGACAAATGAAGCTTTCTTT
>TRBJ2-7|TRBV6-5|15|few|TRBD1
CASSYRRTGSNEQYF
TGTGCCAGCAGTTACCGGCGGACAGGATCCAACGAGCAGTACTTC
>TRBJ1-6|TRBV18|15|.|TRBD1
CASSPRDRYNSPLHF
TGTGCCAGCTCACCCAGGGACAGGTATAATTCACCCCTCCACTTT
>TRBJ2-1|TRBV7-2|18|.|.
CASSRPGVIAASYNEQFF
TGTGCCAGCAGCCGCCCAGGCGTTATAGCGGCATCCTACAATGAGCAGTTCTTC
>TRBJ1-6|TRBV5-4|15|.|TRBD1
CASSLDRSYNSPLHF
TGTGCCAGCAGCCTGGACAGGAGTTATAATTCACCCCTCCACTTT
>TRBJ2-7|TRBV28|15|once|.
CASSLRGTLRYEQYF
TGTGCCAGCAGTTTAAGAGGGACACTTAGATACGAGCAGTACTTC
>TRBJ2-1|TRBV7-8|19|once|.
CASSLVFLVVRGEYNEQFF
TGTGCCAGCAGCTTAGTCTTTTTGGTGGTCAGGGGAGAGTACAATGAGCAGTTCTTC
>TRBJ2-1|TRBV7-2|18|.|TRBD2
CASSLPLGLAGGRGEQFF
TGTGCCAGCAGCTTACCCCTCGGACTAGCGGGAGGGCGGGGTGAGCAGTTCTTC
>TRBJ2-5|TRBV5-1|14|.|.
CASSLAQGQETQYF
TGCGCCAGCAGCTTGGCACAGGGTCAAGAGACCCAGTACTTC
>TRBJ2-7|TRBV5-6|16|once|TRBD1
CASSLFIGTGGYEQYF
TGTGCCAGCAGCTTGTTTATTGGGACAGGGGGATACGAGCAGTACTTC
>TRBJ1-3|TRBV25-1|14|once|.
CASSGTGTGNTIYF
TGTGCCAGCAGTGGAACAGGGACTGGAAACACCATATATTTT
>TRBJ1-1|TRBV18|13|.|.
CASSGQGNTEAFF
TGTGCCAGCTCAGGGCAGGGGAACACTGAAGCTTTCTTT
>TRBJ2-7|TRBV11-2|14|.|.
CASSPAQGSYEQYF
TGTGCCAGCAGCCCGGCCCAGGGCTCCTACGAGCAGTACTTC
>TRBJ2-1|TRBV5-6|14|.|.
CASSLRAGANEQFF
TGTGCCAGCAGCTTGCGGGCAGGGGCAAATGAGCAGTTCTTC
>TRBJ2-5|TRBV30|14|.|TRBD2
CAWRPSGSQETQYF
TGTGCCTGGAGGCCTAGCGGGAGTCAGGAGACCCAGTACTTC
>TRBJ1-3|TRBV13|16|.|TRBD1
CASSPDRGYSGNTIYF
TGTGCCAGCAGCCCTGACAGGGGGTACTCTGGAAACACCATATATTTT
>TRBJ2-7|TRBV19|15|.|.
CASSIGRGERNEQYF
TGTGCCAGTAGTATAGGAAGAGGAGAGCGGAACGAGCAGTACTTC
>TRBJ2-2|TRBV10-2|15|once|.
CASRAGPVDTGELFF
TGCGCCAGCAGGGCGGGGCCCGTCGACACCGGGGAGCTGTTTTTT
>TRBJ2-7|TRBV4-1|17|.|TRBD1
CASSLTPRDREEYEQYF
TGCGCCAGCAGCTTAACCCCCCGGGACAGGGAAGAGTACGAGCAGTACTTC
>TRBJ1-2|TRBV5-1|15|.|TRBD1
CASSSGTGTLGGYTF
TGCGCCAGCAGCTCCGGGACAGGGACATTAGGTGGCTACACCTTC
>TRBJ2-1|TRBV7-3|21|.|TRBD2
CASSPEVGTSGIKFSYNEQFF
TGTGCCAGCAGCCCCGAGGTCGGGACTAGCGGGATCAAATTCTCCTACAATGAGCAGTTCTTC
>TRBJ2-5|TRBV5-4|17|.|TRBD2
CASSDLLAGGPGETQYF
TGTGCCAGCAGCGACCTACTAGCGGGGGGGCCGGGAGAGACCCAGTACTTC
>TRBJ2-7|TRBV30|13|.|.
CAWSGASLGEQYF
TGTGCCTGGAGTGGGGCCTCTCTGGGCGAGCAGTACTTC
>TRBJ1-3|TRBV6-5|15|few|.
CASRLLGLLGNTIYF
TGTGCCAGCAGATTACTGGGACTCCTTGGAAACACCATATATTTT
>TRBJ1-5|TRBV5-6|15|once|TRBD1
CASSQTGTGDQPQHF
TGTGCCAGCAGCCAGACCGGGACAGGGGATCAGCCCCAGCATTTT
>TRBJ2-7|TRBV29-1|14|.|TRBD2
CSAQGRGAAYEQYF
TGCAGCGCCCAGGGGCGGGGGGCGGCCTACGAGCAGTACTTC
>TRBJ2-1|TRBV11-2|14|.|.
CASSPGLFYNEQFF
TGTGCCAGCAGCCCAGGGCTATTTTACAATGAGCAGTTCTTC
>TRBJ2-3|TRBV19|16|.|.
CASSALSGTSTDTQYF
TGTGCCAGTAGTGCGCTTAGCGGAACTAGCACAGATACGCAGTATTTT
>TRBJ1-2|TRBV18|13|few|.
CASSHGTPEGYTF
TGTGCCAGCTCTCACGGGACACCGGAGGGCTACACCTTC
>TRBJ2-7|TRBV5-1|17|.|TRBD2
CASSLALTSDSSYEQYF
TGCGCCAGCAGCTTGGCCCTAACTAGCGATAGCTCCTACGAGCAGTACTTC
>TRBJ2-1|TRBV7-3|16|.|TRBD2
CASSLNPAGGKDEQFF
TGTGCCAGCAGCTTAAACCCAGCGGGGGGTAAAGATGAGCAGTTCTTC
>TRBJ2-7|TRBV2|13|.|TRBD1
CASRYDRGNEQYF
TGTGCCAGCAGATACGACAGGGGCAACGAGCAGTACTTC
>TRBJ2-1|TRBV6-5|12|.|.
CASSFWRGEQFF
TGTGCCAGCAGTTTTTGGAGGGGTGAGCAGTTCTTC
>TRBJ1-1|TRBV6-6|11|.|.
CATSVGTEAFF
TGTGCCACATCGGTCGGCACTGAAGCTTTCTTT
>TRBJ2-2|TRBV4-1|15|.|TRBD1
CASSQADRDAGELFF
TGCGCCAGCAGCCAGGCGGACAGGGACGCCGGGGAGCTGTTTTTT
>TRBJ1-2|TRBV18|11|.|.
CASSRDYGYTF
TGTGCCAGCTCACGAGACTATGGCTACACCTTC
>TRBJ2-5|TRBV28|12|.|.
CASHLTGETQYF
TGTGCCAGCCATCTAACCGGGGAGACCCAGTACTTC
>TRBJ1-5|TRBV6-1|14|.|.
CASSDQGSVQPQHF
TGTGCCAGCAGTGATCAGGGGAGCGTACAGCCCCAGCATTTT
>TRBJ2-7|TRBV3-1/TRBV3-2|12|.|.
CASSLRAYEQYF
TGTGCCAGCAGCCTAAGAGCCTACGAGCAGTACTTC
>TRBJ2-1|TRBV27|14|.|.
CASSPRQTYNEQFF
TGTGCCAGCAGTCCTCGACAGACCTACAATGAGCAGTTCTTC